This TCR beta chain was captured in a study of CD8+ T cells in alopecia areata. Points from the study as a whole: With patients, TCR sharing proved less clear than in mice, a difference possibly related to HLA. Greater clonality was observed in lesional scalp samples, especially alopecia totalis/universalis, versus normal scalp.

In this sample, this clone turned up a few times. Its antigen is undetermined. cDNA prepared by RNA extraction and subsequent reverse transcription served as the template for sequencing. The data were produced by immunoSEQ multiplex PCR, yet TCRdb's version contains in-frame clones alone and is incomplete. The sample consists of 100,000 to 150,000 clones, approximately 47% of them appearing once. With V trimmed by 3 bases and J by 8 bases, 3 bases remained unmatched. Germline V gene lookup returns CDR1 SQVTM and CDR2 ANQGSEA. CDR3 size: 11 residues. This TCR came from a human donor with alopecia areata. Sequenced input: NKG2D-low CD8+ T cells sorted from blood. The chain combines TRBV29-1 with TRBJ1-2, with 7 nucleotides matching TRBD1. The CDR3 loop is CSVDRGKGYTF. The CDR3 DNA reads TGCAGCGTTGACAGGGGGAAAGGCTACACCTTC.